The 13 T cell receptor beta chains below come from one sample, sequenced in a study of technical replicates of blood from several donors. The method was immunoSEQ multiplex PCR; TCRdb's version includes in-frame clones alone and lacks a portion of them. In the table there are 65,000 to 80,000 clones, roughly 96% of which are singletons. Sequenced: T cells isolated from PBMCs. These receptors all come from a human donor in good health.

The rearrangement links TRBV9 to TRBJ2-2; 8 bases are shared with TRBD2. This CDR3 has 15 residues. Germline CDR1 is SGDLS and CDR2 is YYNGEE. Trimming cost V 2 bases and J 1 base; bases outside gene matches: 1. The CDR3, as DNA: TGTGCCAGCAGCGTTACTAGCGGGAACACCGGGGAGCTGTTTTTT. Translated: CASSVTSGNTGELFF.

V gene TRBV18 combines with J gene TRBJ2-7, with TRBD1 identical over 9 bases. The germline V gene encodes CDR1 KGHSH and CDR2 LQKENI. The CDR3 spans 13 residues. Trimming took 9 bases from V and 5 from J; bases not matched to a gene: 8. CDR3 sequence: CASSGTGINEQYF. The DNA for the CDR3 is TGTGCCAGTTCCGGGACAGGGATCAACGAGCAGTACTTC.

The chain employs TRBV6-5 and TRBJ1-2, with 7 bases that match TRBD1. The CDR3 totals 14 residues. Germline values: CDR1 MNHEY, CDR2 SVGAGI. V trimming: 6 bases; J trimming: 5 bases; junction bases outside the gene matches: 9. The CDR3 nucleotides are TGTGCCAGCAGCTTACAGGGGCAGGTTTATGGCTACACCTTC. Protein: CASSLQGQVYGYTF.

V usage is TRBV27 and J usage is TRBJ2-1, with D possibly TRBD2 on 5 matching bases. Trimming took off 8 bases at V and 4 bases at J, with 9 bases between the two ends. The CDR3 consists of 12 residues. Germline V gives CDR1 MNHEY, CDR2 SMNVEV (reference sequence). This CDR3 is CASGRVYNEQFF. The CDR3 coding sequence is TGTGCCAGCGGGCGGGTATACAATGAGCAGTTCTTC.

This sequence joins TRBV19 and TRBJ2-1; 11 bases agree with TRBD2. CDR1 is LNHDA and CDR2 is SQIVND in the germline V gene (reference sequence). J gave up 8 bases and V 10 bases, and 10 bases lay outside the gene matches. This CDR3 has 14 residues. The CDR3 sequence: CAISPLAGGHEQFF. CDR3 bases: TGTGCCATCAGCCCCCTAGCGGGAGGTCATGAGCAGTTCTTC.

The chain uses TRBV2 and TRBJ2-3; the match to TRBD1 covers 8 bases. J gave up 4 bases and V 5 bases, and 8 bases lay outside the gene matches. The CDR3 covers 15 residues. Germline V lookup: CDR1 SNHLY, CDR2 FYNNEI. The CDR3 here is CASSIGQGFADTQYF. In DNA form, the CDR3 reads TGTGCCAGCAGTATCGGACAGGGATTCGCAGATACGCAGTATTTT. Drawing the rest from reference TRBV2 and TRBJ2-3, the complete variable domain is EPEVTQTPSHQVTQMGQEVILRCVPISNHLYFYWYRQILGQKVEFLVSFYNNEISEKSEIFDDQFSVERPDGSNFTLKIRSTKLEDSAMYFCASSIGQGFADTQYFGPGTRLTVL.

The chain links TRBV11-2 to TRBJ2-7; the D gene is possibly TRBD2 (5 bases). Germline V gives CDR1 SGHAT, CDR2 FQNNGV. V was clipped by 3 bases and J by 3 bases, with 15 bases between them. The CDR3 runs 15 residues. Written as DNA, the CDR3 is TGTGCCAGCAGCTTTCGGGGATTTAAACACTACGAGCAGTACTTC. Translation: CASSFRGFKHYEQYF.

This chain uses TRBV4-2 with TRBJ2-3, with 10 bases matching TRBD2. CDR1 is LGHNA, CDR2 YNFKEQ, per germline. Trimming at V came to 0 bases and at J to 3 bases, leaving 6 bases not matched to a gene. This CDR3 region has 17 residues. The CDR3 DNA reads TGTGCCAGCAGCCAAGATCCAGTAGCGGGGGGAACAGATACGCAGTATTTT. Its protein product is CASSQDPVAGGTDTQYF.

The chain joins TRBV30 to TRBJ2-5; tentative D call: TRBD2 (5 bases). In germline, CDR1 is GTSNPN, CDR2 SVGIG (reference sequence). The V and J ends lost 3 bases and 6 bases respectively, with 26 bases between them. CDR3 size: 17 residues. The CDR3 DNA follows: TGTGCCTGGAGGGTTATGCAGCCCTACGTTGGGGAGAAGACCCAGTACTTC. It yields the protein CAWRVMQPYVGEKTQYF.

The chain carries TRBV9 and TRBJ1-1, with TRBD1 identical over 7 bases. Germline assignment: CDR1 SGDLS and CDR2 YYNGEE. The CDR3 spans 13 residues. J gave up 7 bases and V 0 bases, and 3 bases lay outside the gene matches. CDR3 nucleotide sequence: TGTGCCAGCAGCGTAGCTTGGGACAGTGAAGCTTTCTTT. Its protein is CASSVAWDSEAFF.

The rearrangement uses TRBV5-6 and TRBJ1-5; 10 bases fit TRBD1. The CDR3 covers 17 residues. Per germline, CDR1 SGHDT and CDR2 YYEEEE. J lost 5 bases, V lost 4 bases, and 12 bases had no gene match. CDR3 bases: TGTGCCAGCAGCCTATCAAAGACAGGGGGCTTCGATCAGCCCCAGCATTTT. Its translation is CASSLSKTGGFDQPQHF.

The chain couples TRBV30 to TRBJ1-1; D is ambiguous. In germline, CDR1 is GTSNPN, CDR2 SVGIG (reference sequence). This CDR3 has 11 amino acids. The V and J ends lost 5 bases and 1 base respectively, with 5 bases between them. CDR3: CAWGRNTEAFF. CDR3 nucleotide sequence: TGTGCCTGGGGTAGGAACACTGAAGCTTTCTTT.

The table lists this clone with a few counts. V usage is TRBV9 and J usage is TRBJ1-1; D remains unclear. Germline CDR1 is SGDLS and CDR2 is YYNGEE. Trimming cost V 2 bases and J 11 bases, with 4 bases left between them. CDR3 length: 9 residues. The CDR3 DNA reads TGTGCCAGCAGCGTCCGGGCTTTCTTT. Encoded protein: CASSVRAFF.